Here is one TCR beta chain with its context. Its antigen is unidentified. The entry originates in a study of response to subunit inactivated influenza vaccine. Study-wide results and caveats: T cells newly recruited by each seasonal influenza vaccination are few, the authors suggested.

MiXCR, run by TCRdb on the RT-PCR reads, gives a single entry per CDR3 protein. In the table there are about 500,000 distinct CDR3 sequences, approximately 16% of which are singletons. Here the sequenced sample was CD4+ T cells sorted from PBMCs, taken less than 30 months after vaccination. The sequence was collected from a man between 50 and 69 years old who received an inactivated influenza vaccine.

DNA of the CDR3: TGTGCCAGCAGCCAAGAAGGGACTAGCGGGGGGCTCACAGATACGCAGTATTTT. Translating it yields CASSQEGTSGGLTDTQYF. The chain carries TRBV4-2 and TRBJ2-3, with 15 bases matching TRBD2. Looked up from germline, CDR1 is LGHNA and CDR2 is YNFKEQ. The CDR3 contains 18 residues. Trimming removed 0 bases from V and 2 bases from J; junction bases left unmatched: 3.